This T cell receptor beta chain was captured by sequencing in a study of CXCR3-negative and CXCR3-positive naive CD8 T cells. CDR3 length: 14 residues. Germline V gives CDR1 MNHEY, CDR2 SMNVEV (reference sequence). General study results and limits: Comparison of naive cells showed more hydrophobic TRB CDR3s in CXCR3-positive than in CXCR3-negative naive cells. Naive CXCR3-positive and CXCR3-negative cells shared similar TRBV-TRBJ usage, unlike memory cells.

UMI-labeled TRB cDNA libraries were prepared by 5' RACE. From its re-call of the 5' RACE reads, TCRdb lists each CDR3 protein once, without DNA. The sample holds tens of thousands of distinct CDR3 sequences. Researchers reported sorting every CD8+ T cell subset in triplicate, 300,000 cells per sort. CD45RO-CCR7+CD27+CD95- marked naive CD8+ T cells. Regarding this clonotype: Its antigen is unknown.

Sample: naive CXCR3+ CD8+ T cells from blood. Stated subset: CD45RO-CCR7+CD27+CD95- naive CD8+ T cells expressing CXCR3 (TNR3+). This sequence joins TRBV27 and TRBJ2-7; TCRdb selects TRBD2, and the lack of DNA leaves this call unchecked. The sequence derives from a human donor in good health. Some clones in this sample may be carry-over from other donors' samples. The CDR3 sequence: CASSFLAGGYEQYF.